The 22 T cell receptor beta chains given below trace back to one sample, sequenced in a study of early T cells in non-severe SARS-CoV-2 infection. TCRdb reanalysed the 5' RACE reads using MiXCR and keeps one entry per CDR3 protein. The sample yields about 60,000 distinct CDR3 sequences, around 6% seen once. The sample consisted of whole blood. All receptors derive from an adult who was a healthcare worker with PCR-confirmed SARS-CoV-2 infection or an uninfected control (not recorded which).

This clonotype was counted ten times or more. This chain uses TRBV12-3 or TRBV12-4 with TRBJ2-1; TRBD2 might be the D (5 bases). The V and J ends lost 7 bases and 12 bases respectively, with 10 bases between them. This CDR3 spans 10 amino acids. The CDR3 protein is CASKAGRQFF. CDR3 nucleotide sequence: TGTGCCAGCAAAGCTGGGAGGCAGTTCTTC.

This clonotype was detected only a few times. J is TRBJ1-6 and V is TRBV20-1, with 7 bases aligning to TRBD1. CDR1 is DFQATT and CDR2 is SNEGSKA in the germline V gene (reference sequence). Losses at the gene ends were 5 bases for V and 4 bases for J; bases not matched to a gene: 8. The CDR3 sequence is 15 residues long. CDR3 residues: CSAVPGTAYNSPLHF. The DNA of the CDR3 is TGCAGTGCTGTTCCCGGGACAGCTTATAATTCACCCCTCCACTTT.

Many counts were recorded for this clonotype. V is TRBV5-1 and J is TRBJ2-2; D call uncertain. Germline CDR1 is SGHRS and CDR2 is YFSETQ. The CDR3 is 14 residues long. V lost 5 bases to trimming and J lost 0 bases, with 8 bases between them. CDR3 DNA: TGCGCCAGCAGTGGGGTCGCGAACACCGGGGAGCTGTTTTTT. Translating it yields CASSGVANTGELFF.

This chain uses TRBV5-1 with TRBJ1-3; D is unclear. V lost 0 bases to trimming and J lost 0 bases, with 7 bases between them. The CDR3 runs to 15 residues. Germline V gene lookup returns CDR1 SGHRS and CDR2 YFSETQ. The CDR3 protein is CASSLDGSSGNTIYF. The CDR3 DNA reads TGCGCCAGCAGCTTGGACGGGAGCTCTGGAAACACCATATATTTT. The full variable domain, in which reference TRBV5-1 and TRBJ1-3 provide the parts outside the CDR3, is KAGVTQTPRYLIKTRGQQVTLSCSPISGHRSVSWYQQTPGQGLQFLFEYFSETQRNKGNFPGRFSGRQFSNSRSEMNVSTLELGDSALYLCASSLDGSSGNTIYFGEGSWLTVV.

Ten or more counts support this clonotype. CDR3 nucleotide sequence: TGCAGTGCTAGGTCCCAGCCGAGTAATGAGCAGTTCTTC. This gives the protein CSARSQPSNEQFF. This chain uses TRBV20-1 with TRBJ2-1; D is unclear. The CDR3 runs 13 residues. The germline V gene has CDR1 DFQATT and CDR2 SNEGSKA (reference sequence). The ends were cut back, 3 bases at V and 7 bases at J, with 13 bases in the middle.

The sample holds many counts of this clonotype. The chain recombines TRBV4-1 with TRBJ2-3; 8 bases match TRBD2. V lost 3 bases to trimming and J lost 2 bases; unmatched junction nucleotides: 10. The CDR3 covers 17 residues. Germline V gene sequence: CDR1 MGHRA, CDR2 YSYEKL. The CDR3 loop is CASSHRGASGSTDTQYF. DNA for the CDR3: TGCGCCAGCAGCCACCGAGGGGCTAGCGGGTCCACAGATACGCAGTATTTT.

This clonotype appeared many times. The gene calls are TRBV11-2 and TRBJ2-5; TRBD2 matches at 11 bases. The CDR3 has 15 amino acids. Germline V lookup: CDR1 SGHAT, CDR2 FQNNGV. Trimming at V came to 7 bases and at J to 5 bases, leaving 9 bases not matched to a gene. The CDR3 DNA follows: TGTGCCAGCAACCATATAGCGGGGGGGCTCGAGACCCAGTACTTC. Translated, it gives CASNHIAGGLETQYF.

This clonotype was observed a few times. The chain is built from TRBV9 and TRBJ2-2; the D gene could be TRBD1 or TRBD2 (6 bases each). Trimming stripped 0 bases from V and 7 bases from J, with 10 bases between. CDR3 length: 14 amino acids. Germline loops: CDR1 SGDLS, CDR2 YYNGEE. CDR3 amino acids: CASSVVGGIGELFF. CDR3 DNA: TGTGCCAGCAGCGTAGTGGGGGGCATCGGGGAGCTGTTTTTT. The variable domain in full, with the rest retrieved from reference TRBV9 and TRBJ2-2, is DSGVTQTPKHLITATGQRVTLRCSPRSGDLSVYWYQQSLDQGLQFLIQYYNGEERAKGNILERFSAQQFPDLHSELNLSSLELGDSALYFCASSVVGGIGELFFGEGSRLTVL.

The V call is TRBV5-1, the J call TRBJ2-3, with 10 bases fitting TRBD1. V trimming: 3 bases; J trimming: 1 base; junction bases outside the gene matches: 8. Germline lookup yields CDR1 SGHRS and CDR2 YFSETQ. The CDR3 covers 17 residues. The CDR3 sequence is CASSWNPGQGCTDTQYF. The DNA for the CDR3 is TGCGCCAGCAGCTGGAATCCGGGACAGGGGTGCACAGATACGCAGTATTTT.

In this sample, this clonotype turned up many times. J is TRBJ2-3 and V is TRBV11-1, with D perhaps given as TRBD1 or TRBD2 (5 bases each). Germline V gene lookup returns CDR1 SGHAT and CDR2 FQDESV (reference sequence). The CDR3 runs 13 residues. Trimming pared 1 base from V and 6 bases from J, leaving 8 bases between. The CDR3 here is CASSLGGEDTQYF. CDR3 in DNA: TGTGCCAGCAGCTTAGGAGGGGAGGATACGCAGTATTTT.

The chain couples TRBV29-1 to TRBJ2-1, with D tentatively TRBD2 (5 bases). Per germline, CDR1 SQVTM and CDR2 ANQGSEA. V shed 4 bases and J shed 3 bases, with 25 bases lying between them. CDR3 length: 18 residues. CDR3 region: CSVVNYTFRQEDYNEQFF. The CDR3 DNA follows: TGCAGCGTTGTGAATTATACTTTTCGGCAGGAGGACTACAATGAGCAGTTCTTC.

This chain joins TRBV5-1 and TRBJ2-1; TRBD2 matches at 9 bases. J lost 4 bases, V lost 5 bases, and 10 bases had no gene match. The CDR3 is 16 amino acids. The germline V gene has CDR1 SGHRS and CDR2 YFSETQ. CDR3 bases: TGCGCCAGCAGGAATCCCAGCGGGGGGCCTTACAATGAGCAGTTCTTC. Protein sequence: CASRNPSGGPYNEQFF. Together with reference TRBV5-1 and TRBJ2-1, the CDR3 gives the full variable domain: KAGVTQTPRYLIKTRGQQVTLSCSPISGHRSVSWYQQTPGQGLQFLFEYFSETQRNKGNFPGRFSGRQFSNSRSEMNVSTLELGDSALYLCASRNPSGGPYNEQFFGPGTRLTVL.

This clonotype has more than one count but fewer than ten. J is TRBJ1-3 and V is TRBV20-1; no clear D gene. This CDR3 region has 11 residues. Deletions cut 7 bases from V and 4 bases from J, with 8 bases between. Germline CDR1 DFQATT, CDR2 SNEGSKA (reference sequence). The CDR3 region is CSVSGGNTIYF. Here the CDR3 DNA reads TGCAGTGTGTCGGGGGGAAACACCATATATTTT.

This clonotype appeared a few times. This clone may be a read error of a much larger clone one base away. The chain couples TRBV7-6 to TRBJ2-3; the D gene is possibly TRBD2 (5 bases). From germline, CDR1 is SGHVS and CDR2 FNYEAQ. CDR3 size: 13 residues. CDR3 in DNA: TGTGTCAGCAGCCGGTGGGAGCAAAATACGCAGTATTTT. Translation: CVSSRWEQNTQYF.

This clonotype was recorded many times. The chain has TRBV6-1 and TRBJ1-1; tentatively, D is TRBD1 (5 bases). The germline V gene has CDR1 MNHNS and CDR2 SASEGT. The CDR3 has 14 amino acids. V lost 9 bases, J lost 0 bases, and 14 bases lay in between. The CDR3 sequence is CASRTRGVNTEAFF. CDR3 nucleotide sequence: TGTGCCAGTCGGACGCGAGGGGTGAACACTGAAGCTTTCTTT.

This clonotype came up a few times. V is TRBV27 and J is TRBJ1-5; TRBD1 matches 7 bases. Germline CDR1 is MNHEY and CDR2 is SMNVEV (reference sequence). J lost 1 base, V lost 5 bases, and 2 bases had no gene match. There are 14 residues in the CDR3. In DNA, the CDR3 is TGTGCCAGCAGTAGGGACAGAAGCAATCAGCCCCAGCATTTT. Translation: CASSRDRSNQPQHF.

In its sample, this clonotype was seen many times. This chain uses TRBV6-1 with TRBJ2-3; D is perhaps TRBD1 (7 bases). The CDR3 has 15 amino acids. Trimming left V 8 bases short and J 4 bases short, with 19 bases between. Germline V gives CDR1 MNHNS, CDR2 SASEGT. The CDR3 here is CASLRGRRGPDTQYF. For the CDR3, the DNA is TGTGCCAGCCTCAGGGGGAGGAGGGGCCCAGATACGCAGTATTTT.

The V and J genes are TRBV5-1 and TRBJ2-7; D may be TRBD2 (5 bases). Deletions cut 0 bases from V and 3 bases from J, with 7 bases between. The CDR3 sequence is 13 residues long. Germline CDR1 SGHRS, CDR2 YFSETQ. CDR3 region: CASSLGEFYEQYF. For the CDR3, the DNA is TGCGCCAGCAGCTTGGGGGAGTTCTACGAGCAGTACTTC.

This clonotype came up a few times. The gene calls are TRBV5-1 and TRBJ2-2; no reliable D call. Germline V gene lookup returns CDR1 SGHRS and CDR2 YFSETQ. CDR3 length: 9 amino acids. V was trimmed by 5 bases and J by 13 bases, leaving 6 bases between them. This CDR3 reads CASSTWLFF. DNA for the CDR3: TGCGCCAGCAGTACCTGGCTGTTTTTT. The whole variable domain, remainder taken from reference TRBV5-1 and TRBJ2-2, is KAGVTQTPRYLIKTRGQQVTLSCSPISGHRSVSWYQQTPGQGLQFLFEYFSETQRNKGNFPGRFSGRQFSNSRSEMNVSTLELGDSALYLCASSTWLFFGEGSRLTVL.

This clonotype was observed many times. The DNA for the CDR3 is TGCAGTGCTAGAGGGGACCGCCGTCAAGCATGGCAGTTCTTC. It codes for CSARGDRRQAWQFF. The chain employs TRBV20-1 and TRBJ2-1, with D possibly being TRBD1 or TRBD2 (5 bases each). V lost 1 base, J lost 12 bases, and 19 bases lay in between. This CDR3 contains 14 residues. Per germline, CDR1 DFQATT and CDR2 SNEGSKA (reference sequence).

This clonotype was seen repeatedly, ten times or more. The V and J genes are TRBV12-3 or TRBV12-4 and TRBJ2-7; unclear D gene. Trimming cost V 1 base and J 3 bases, with 7 bases left between them. CDR3 length equals 13 residues. The chain's CDR3 is CASSLGTVYEQYF. In DNA, the CDR3 is TGTGCCAGCAGTTTAGGTACCGTCTACGAGCAGTACTTC.

This clonotype was observed many times. V gene TRBV5-8 combines with J gene TRBJ2-5; the D is unclear. The V gene lost 4 bases and the J gene lost 5 bases, with 15 bases spanning the gap. The CDR3 covers 14 residues. Germline CDR1 reads SGHTS; CDR2 reads YDEGEE. CDR3 sequence: CASSLWTVGETQYF. The CDR3 DNA reads TGTGCCAGCAGCCTGTGGACGGTAGGGGAGACCCAGTACTTC.